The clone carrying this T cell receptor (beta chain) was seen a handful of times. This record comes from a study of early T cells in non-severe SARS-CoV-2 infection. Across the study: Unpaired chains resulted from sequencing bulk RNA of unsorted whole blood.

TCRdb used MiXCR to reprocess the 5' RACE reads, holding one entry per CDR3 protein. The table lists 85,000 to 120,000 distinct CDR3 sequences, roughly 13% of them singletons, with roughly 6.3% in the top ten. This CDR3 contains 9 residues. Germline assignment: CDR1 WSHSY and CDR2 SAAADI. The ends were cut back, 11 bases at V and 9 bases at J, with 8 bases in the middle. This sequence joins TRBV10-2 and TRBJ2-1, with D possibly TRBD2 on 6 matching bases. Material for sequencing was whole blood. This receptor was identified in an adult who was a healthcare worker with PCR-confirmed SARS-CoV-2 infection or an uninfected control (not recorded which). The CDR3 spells CAVGGEQFF. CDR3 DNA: TGCGCCGTCGGGGGTGAGCAGTTCTTC.